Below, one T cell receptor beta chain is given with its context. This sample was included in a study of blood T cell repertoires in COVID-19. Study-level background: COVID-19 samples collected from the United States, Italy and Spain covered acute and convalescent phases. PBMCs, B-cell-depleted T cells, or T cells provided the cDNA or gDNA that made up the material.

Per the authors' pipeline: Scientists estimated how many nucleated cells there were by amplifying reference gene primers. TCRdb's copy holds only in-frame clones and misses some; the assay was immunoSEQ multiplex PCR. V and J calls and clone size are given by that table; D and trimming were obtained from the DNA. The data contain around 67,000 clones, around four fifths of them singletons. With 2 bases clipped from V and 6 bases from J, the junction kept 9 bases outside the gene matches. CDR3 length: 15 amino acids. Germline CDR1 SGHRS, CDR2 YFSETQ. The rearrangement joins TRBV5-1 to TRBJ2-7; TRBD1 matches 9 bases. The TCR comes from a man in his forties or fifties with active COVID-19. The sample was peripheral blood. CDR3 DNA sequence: TGCGCCAGCAGCTTCGGGGGGACAGGGTCGAGCGAGCAGTACTTC. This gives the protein CASSFGGTGSSEQYF.